This TCR beta chain was retrieved from a study of blood T cells in healthy people across ages. Study-wide points: Aged donors had fewer naive CD4+ cells and lower diversity than long-lived donors. There was a strong correlation between TCR beta diversity and naive T cell percentage.

A second PCR, run for about 7 to 11 cycles, used a sample-barcoded 5' primer plus a J-beta primer mix. Each sample provided no less than 3 million CDR3-containing paired-end reads. TCRdb re-called the 5' RACE reads through MiXCR, storing one row per CDR3 protein. The repertoire includes about 1 million distinct CDR3 sequences, more than 35% of them detected once, and under 20% sits in the top ten. With respect to this clonotype: The antigen is unknown.

This CDR3 has 14 amino acids. This clonotype originated in a woman aged 60-75 years in good health. The chain joins TRBV21-1 to TRBJ2-7; whether TRBD2, the table's D call, matches the DNA was not checked. TRBV21-1 is termed a pseudogene. The sample taken for sequencing was blood. The CDR3 nucleotides are TGTGCCAGCACCGCGGGACTAGCTTCATACGAGCAGTACTTC. Protein product: CASTAGLASYEQYF.